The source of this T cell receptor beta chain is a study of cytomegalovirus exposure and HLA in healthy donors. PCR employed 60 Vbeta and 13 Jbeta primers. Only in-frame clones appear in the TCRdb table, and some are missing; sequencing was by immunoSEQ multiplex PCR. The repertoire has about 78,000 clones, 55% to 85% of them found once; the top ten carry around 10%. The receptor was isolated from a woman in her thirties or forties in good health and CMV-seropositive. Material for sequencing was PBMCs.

CDR3 in amino acids: CASSPDRAGAQYF. The CDR3 bases are TGTGCCAGCAGCCCGGACAGGGCTGGGGCCCAGTACTTC. The chain is built from TRBV7-6 and TRBJ2-5; the match to TRBD1 covers 8 bases. CDR1 is SGHVS and CDR2 is FNYEAQ in the germline V gene. Trimming removed 5 bases from V and 9 bases from J; junction bases left unmatched: 8. This CDR3 has 13 amino acids. Full variable domain (rest looked up from reference TRBV7-6 and TRBJ2-5): GAGVSQSPRYKVTKRGQDVALRCDPISGHVSLYWYRQALGQGPEFLTYFNYEAQQDKSGLPNDRFSAERPEGSISTLTIQRTEQRDSAMYRCASSPDRAGAQYFGPGTRLLVL.